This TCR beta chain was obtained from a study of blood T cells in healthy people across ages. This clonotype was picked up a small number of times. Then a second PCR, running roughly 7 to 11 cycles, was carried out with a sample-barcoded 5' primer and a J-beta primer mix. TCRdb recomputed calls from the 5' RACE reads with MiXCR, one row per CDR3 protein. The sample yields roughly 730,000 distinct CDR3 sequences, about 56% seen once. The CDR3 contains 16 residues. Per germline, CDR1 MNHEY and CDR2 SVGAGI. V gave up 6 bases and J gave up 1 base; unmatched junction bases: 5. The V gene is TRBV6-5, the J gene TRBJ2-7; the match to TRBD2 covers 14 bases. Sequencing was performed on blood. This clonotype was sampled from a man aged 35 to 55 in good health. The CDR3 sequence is CASRGGLAGGSYEQYF. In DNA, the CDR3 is TGTGCCAGCAGGGGCGGACTAGCGGGAGGTTCCTACGAGCAGTACTTC.